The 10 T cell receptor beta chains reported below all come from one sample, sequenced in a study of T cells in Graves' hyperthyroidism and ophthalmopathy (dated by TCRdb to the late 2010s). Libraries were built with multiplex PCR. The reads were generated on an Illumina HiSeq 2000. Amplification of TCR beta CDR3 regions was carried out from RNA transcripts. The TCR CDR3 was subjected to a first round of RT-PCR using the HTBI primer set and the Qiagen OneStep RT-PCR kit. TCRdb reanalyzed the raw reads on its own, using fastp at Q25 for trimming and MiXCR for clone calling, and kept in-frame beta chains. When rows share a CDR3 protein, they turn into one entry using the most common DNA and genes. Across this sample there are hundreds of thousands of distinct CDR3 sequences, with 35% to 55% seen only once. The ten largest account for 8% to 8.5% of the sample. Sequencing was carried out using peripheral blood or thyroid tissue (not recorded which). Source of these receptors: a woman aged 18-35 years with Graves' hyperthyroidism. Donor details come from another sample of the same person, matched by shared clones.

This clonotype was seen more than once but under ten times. This CDR3 is CASSVVAGGPSEQYF. In DNA form, the CDR3 reads TGTGCCAGCAGCGTAGTAGCGGGAGGGCCCAGCGAGCAGTACTTC. This chain connects TRBV9 to TRBJ2-7, with 11 bases matching TRBD2. The CDR3 sequence is 15 residues long. Per the germline V gene, CDR1 is SGDLS and CDR2 is YYNGEE. After removal of 0 bases from V and 6 bases from J, the junction contained 5 bases not matched to a gene.

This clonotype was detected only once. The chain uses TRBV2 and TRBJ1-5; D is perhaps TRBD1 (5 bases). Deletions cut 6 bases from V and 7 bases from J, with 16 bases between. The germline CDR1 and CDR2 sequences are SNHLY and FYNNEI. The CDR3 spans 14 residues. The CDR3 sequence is CASSLRGVRQPQHF. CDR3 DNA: TGTGCCAGCAGCCTCCGAGGGGTGCGACAGCCCCAGCATTTT.

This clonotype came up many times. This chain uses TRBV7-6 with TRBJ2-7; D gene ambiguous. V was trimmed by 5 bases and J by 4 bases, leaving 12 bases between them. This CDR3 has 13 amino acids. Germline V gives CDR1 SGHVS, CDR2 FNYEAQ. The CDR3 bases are TGTGCCAGCAGCCAAGGTTGGGATTACGAGCAGTACTTC. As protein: CASSQGWDYEQYF.

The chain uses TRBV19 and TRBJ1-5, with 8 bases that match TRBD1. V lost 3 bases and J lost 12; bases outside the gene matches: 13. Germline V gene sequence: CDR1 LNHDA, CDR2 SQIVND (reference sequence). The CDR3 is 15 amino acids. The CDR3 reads CASSIGQGTLSIQHF. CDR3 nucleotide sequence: TGTGCCAGTAGTATCGGACAGGGAACGTTGTCGATCCAGCATTTT.

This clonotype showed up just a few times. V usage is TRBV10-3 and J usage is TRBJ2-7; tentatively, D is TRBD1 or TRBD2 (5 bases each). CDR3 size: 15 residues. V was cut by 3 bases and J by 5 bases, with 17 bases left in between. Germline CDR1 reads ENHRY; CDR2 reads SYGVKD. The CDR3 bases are TGTGCCATCAGTGAACCAGGGACGGAGGATCACGAGCAGTACTTC. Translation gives CAISEPGTEDHEQYF.

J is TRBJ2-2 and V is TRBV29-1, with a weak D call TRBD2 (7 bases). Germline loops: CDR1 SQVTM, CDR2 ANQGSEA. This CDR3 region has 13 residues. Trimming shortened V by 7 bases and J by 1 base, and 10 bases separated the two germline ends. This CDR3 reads CSGRGGNTGELFF. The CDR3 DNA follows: TGCAGCGGGAGGGGGGGGAACACCGGGGAGCTGTTTTTT.

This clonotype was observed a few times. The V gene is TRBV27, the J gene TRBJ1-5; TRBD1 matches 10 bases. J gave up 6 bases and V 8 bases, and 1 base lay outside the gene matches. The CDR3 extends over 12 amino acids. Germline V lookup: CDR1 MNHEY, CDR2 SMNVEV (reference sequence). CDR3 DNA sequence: TGTGCCAGCGGGACAGGGGTTCAGCCCCAGCATTTT. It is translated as CASGTGVQPQHF.

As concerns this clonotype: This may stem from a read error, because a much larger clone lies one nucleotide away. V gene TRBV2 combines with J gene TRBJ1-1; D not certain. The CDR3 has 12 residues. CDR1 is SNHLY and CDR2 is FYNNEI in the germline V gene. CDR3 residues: CAISGATLEAFF. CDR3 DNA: TGTGCCATCAGTGGAGCGACCCTTGAAGCTTTCTTT.

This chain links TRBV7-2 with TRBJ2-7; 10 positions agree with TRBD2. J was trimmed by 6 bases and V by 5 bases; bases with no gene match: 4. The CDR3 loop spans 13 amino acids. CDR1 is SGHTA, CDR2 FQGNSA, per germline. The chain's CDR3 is CASSPSGSGEQYF. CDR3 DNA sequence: TGTGCCAGCAGCCCTAGCGGGAGTGGCGAGCAGTACTTC.

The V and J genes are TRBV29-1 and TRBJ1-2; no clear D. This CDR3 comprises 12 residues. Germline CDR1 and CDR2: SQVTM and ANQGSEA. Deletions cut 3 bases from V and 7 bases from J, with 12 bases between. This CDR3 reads CSVEAPEGGYTF. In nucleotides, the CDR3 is TGCAGCGTTGAGGCCCCGGAGGGTGGCTACACCTTC.